A single T cell receptor (beta chain) is shown here with its context. The target antigen is unknown. TCRdb's copy holds only in-frame clones and misses some; the assay was immunoSEQ multiplex PCR. This sample carries 85,000 to 120,000 clones, 80% to 95% of them seen once, and the ten largest clones take 0.9% to 1.4%. With 1 base clipped from V and 0 bases from J, the junction kept 9 bases outside the gene matches. The germline V gene encodes CDR1 SGHTA and CDR2 FQGNSA. The CDR3 has 18 amino acids. The record originates from a study of siplizumab effects on memory and regulatory T cells. General observations from the study: Unstimulated subset assignment was obtained for only a minor fraction of alloreactive clones. Proliferating siplizumab-culture Tregs lacked confirmation of suppressive function. Apparently key alloresponse contributors, naive T cells also seemed more diverse than memory cells.

The source of this sequence is a human donor in good health. V gene TRBV7-2 combines with J gene TRBJ2-1; 7 bases agree with TRBD2. Sequencing was carried out using CD4+ T cells sorted from blood. CDR3 in amino acids: CASSLGPPGGSSYNEQFF. Here the CDR3 DNA reads TGTGCCAGCAGCTTAGGACCCCCCGGGGGGAGCTCCTACAATGAGCAGTTCTTC.